The clone carrying this TCR beta chain was observed a few times. This record belongs to a study of blood T cell repertoires in COVID-19. Study details: Some COVID-19 samples were acute and others convalescent; all came from the United States, Italy and Spain. PBMCs, B-cell-depleted T cells, or T cells provided the cDNA or gDNA that made up the material.

As handled by the study authors: By means of reference gene primer amplification, nucleated cell counts were estimated. TCRdb keeps only in-frame clones here, not all; method: immunoSEQ multiplex PCR. D and trimming come from the DNA, and the V and J calls and clone size come from that table. This table has 100,000 or so clones, approximately 88% appearing once. The length of the CDR3 is 15 residues. CDR1 and CDR2 from the germline V gene are SGHRS and YFSETQ. With V trimmed by 0 bases and J by 4 bases, 1 base remained unmatched. The chain recombines TRBV5-1 with TRBJ1-1, with TRBD1 identical over 12 bases. Sequencing used peripheral blood. This TCR was recovered from a man between 60 and 75 years old with acute or convalescent COVID-19. The CDR3 DNA reads as TGCGCCAGCAGCTTGGGGGACAGGGGGCTCACTGAAGCTTTCTTT. Its translation is CASSLGDRGLTEAFF.